Described below is a single T cell receptor beta chain sequence and its context. Antigen specificity is unknown. The record originates from a study of OX40 agonist ivuxolimab in advanced cancers. Study-wide context: Cancers in dose escalation were hepatocellular, melanoma, renal cell and head and neck. Points from the study as a whole: Relatively little clonal expansion, among the lowest observed, appeared in partial responders at 0.1-3.0 mg/kg.

At baseline, cycle 4 day 1, and cycle 7 day 1, blood was sampled. This table comes from immunoSEQ multiplex PCR, and its TCRdb copy is limited to in-frame clones, with some not included. This sample has roughly 80,000 clones; roughly 84% occur once, and the top ten carry approximately 0.3%. Trimming shortened V by 2 bases and J by 0 bases, and 10 bases separated the two germline ends. The germline V gene has CDR1 MDHEN and CDR2 SYDVKM. The CDR3 extends over 15 amino acids. This chain joins TRBV28 and TRBJ1-2; weak D call: TRBD1 (6 bases). The material sequenced was CD4+ or CD8+ T cells sorted from blood, taken in a trial of the OX40 agonist ivuxolimab. The receptor was derived from an adult with an advanced solid tumor such as melanoma, head and neck, liver or kidney cancer. The CDR3 loop is CASSLPRTANYGYTF. CDR3 coding DNA: TGTGCCAGCAGTTTACCCAGGACAGCTAACTATGGCTACACCTTC.